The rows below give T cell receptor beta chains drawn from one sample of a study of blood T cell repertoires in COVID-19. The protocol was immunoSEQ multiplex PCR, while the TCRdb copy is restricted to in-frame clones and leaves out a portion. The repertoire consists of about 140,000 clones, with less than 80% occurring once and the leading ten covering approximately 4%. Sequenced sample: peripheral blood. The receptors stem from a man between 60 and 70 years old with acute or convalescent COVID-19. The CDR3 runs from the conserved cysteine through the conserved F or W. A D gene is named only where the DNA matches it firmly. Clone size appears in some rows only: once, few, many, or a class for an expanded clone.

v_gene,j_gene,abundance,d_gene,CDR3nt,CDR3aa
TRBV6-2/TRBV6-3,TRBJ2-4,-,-,TGTGCCAGCAGTTTCTCTCCGAAAAACATTCAGTACTTC,CASSFSPKNIQYF
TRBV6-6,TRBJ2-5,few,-,TGTGCCAGCACCCCGGCAGGGGCAGGAGAGACCCAGTACTTC,CASTPAGAGETQYF
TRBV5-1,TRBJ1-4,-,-,TGCGCCAGCAGCTTAGGAGGGGATGAAAAACTGTTTTTT,CASSLGGDEKLFF
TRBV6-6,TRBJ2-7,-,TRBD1,TGTGCCAGCAGTCCCGGACAGGGGGGGAAAGAGCAGTACTTC,CASSPGQGGKEQYF
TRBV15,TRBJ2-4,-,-,TGTGCCACCAGCAGAGATGGACAGACTTTAAACATTCAGTACTTC,CATSRDGQTLNIQYF
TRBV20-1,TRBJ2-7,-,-,TGCAGTGTACCAGGAACCTACGAGCAGTACTTC,CSVPGTYEQYF
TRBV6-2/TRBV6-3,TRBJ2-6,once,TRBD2,TGTGCCAGCAGTTTTCGGACTAGCCCACGCTTCTCTGGGGCCAACGTCCTGACTTTC,CASSFRTSPRFSGANVLTF
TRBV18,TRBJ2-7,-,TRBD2,TGTGCCAGCTCACCAACGGACCGCCGGACTAGCGGGAGCTCGGCTTACGAGCAGTACTTC,CASSPTDRRTSGSSAYEQYF
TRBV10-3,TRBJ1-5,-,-,TGTGCCATCAGTGAGGCGCAGGGCAATCAGCCCCAGCATTTT,CAISEAQGNQPQHF
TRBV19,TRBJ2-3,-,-,TGTGCCAGTAGTATAGATCCCGGGGTCACAGATACGCAGTATTTT,CASSIDPGVTDTQYF
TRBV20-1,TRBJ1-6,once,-,TGCAGTGCTAGTAAGGAAAAGGGGGATTCACCCCTCCACTTT,CSASKEKGDSPLHF
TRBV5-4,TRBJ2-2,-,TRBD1,TGTGCCAGCAGCTTGGGCCAGGGGGCCTCCGGGGAGCTGTTTTTT,CASSLGQGASGELFF
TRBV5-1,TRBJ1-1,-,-,TGCGCCAGCAGCTTGATAACAGGGCAAACTGAAGCTTTCTTT,CASSLITGQTEAFF
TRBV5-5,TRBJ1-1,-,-,TGTGCCAGCAGCTCCGGGACACTGATGAACACTGAAGCTTTCTTT,CASSSGTLMNTEAFF
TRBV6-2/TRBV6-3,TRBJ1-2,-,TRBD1,TGTGCCAGCAGTGGAAGACAGGGGGGGTATGGCTACACCTTC,CASSGRQGGYGYTF
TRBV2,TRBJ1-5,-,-,TGTGCCAGCAGTGAAGGGGGGGTGCGTCAGCCCCAGCATTTT,CASSEGGVRQPQHF
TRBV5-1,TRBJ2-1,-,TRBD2,TGCGCCAGCAGCTTGCCCCTAGCGGGGACTTACAATGAGCAGTTCTTC,CASSLPLAGTYNEQFF
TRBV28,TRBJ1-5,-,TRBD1,TGTGCCAGCAGCCAACAGGGGGTGGGGAATCAGCCCCAGCATTTT,CASSQQGVGNQPQHF
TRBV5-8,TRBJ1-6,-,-,TGTGCCAGCAGCCTCATTCCCGGTCGACCCCTCCACTTT,CASSLIPGRPLHF
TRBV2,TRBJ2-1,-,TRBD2,TGTGCCAGCACCAGGGGTCTAGCGGGAACCTACAATGAGCAGTTCTTC,CASTRGLAGTYNEQFF
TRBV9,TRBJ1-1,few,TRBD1,TGTGCCAGCAGCGCCGGACAGGGGCGGCGAGACACTGAAGCTTTCTTT,CASSAGQGRRDTEAFF
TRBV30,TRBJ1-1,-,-,TGTGCCTGCATTCGGGACAATGCAAACACTGAAGCTTTCTTT,CACIRDNANTEAFF
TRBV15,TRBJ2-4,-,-,TGTGCCACCAGCAGAGACCCGGGCAGGGCGTTAGCCAAAAACATTCAGTACTTC,CATSRDPGRALAKNIQYF
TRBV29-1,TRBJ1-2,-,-,TGCAGCGTTGAGGCCCCAGCCCCCGAGGGCTATGGCTACACCTTC,CSVEAPAPEGYGYTF
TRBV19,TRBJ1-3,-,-,TGTGCCAGCCGACCTGACAGTGACTCTGGAAACACCATATATTTT,CASRPDSDSGNTIYF
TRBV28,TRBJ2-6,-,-,TGTGCCAGCACCACCGGAGGCCTTACCTCTGGGGCCAACGTCCTGACTTTC,CASTTGGLTSGANVLTF
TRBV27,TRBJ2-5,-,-,TGTGCCAGCAGTTTACGGTACCAAGAGACCCAGTACTTC,CASSLRYQETQYF
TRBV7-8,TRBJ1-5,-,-,TGTGCCAGCAGCTTAGCTGGAGGAGCTCAGCCCCAGCATTTT,CASSLAGGAQPQHF
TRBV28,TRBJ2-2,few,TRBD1,TGTGCCAGCAGTTTAGGGCAGGGGGCGGGCACCGGGGAGCTGTTTTTT,CASSLGQGAGTGELFF
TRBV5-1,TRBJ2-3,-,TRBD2,TGCGCCAGCAGTCAAGGGACTAGCGGCACAGATACGCAGTATTTT,CASSQGTSGTDTQYF
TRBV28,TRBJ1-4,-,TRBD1,TGTGCCAGCAGTCCCCTTCGCGGGACAGGTTACGAAAAACTGTTTTTT,CASSPLRGTGYEKLFF
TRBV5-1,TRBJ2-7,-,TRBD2,TGCGCCAGCAGCTCGGGGGGGGATAACGCCTACGAGCAGTACTTC,CASSSGGDNAYEQYF
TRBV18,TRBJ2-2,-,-,TGTGCCAGCTCACCAGCTAGCAACACCGGGGAGCTGTTTTTT,CASSPASNTGELFF
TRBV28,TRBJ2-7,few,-,TGTGCCAGCAGTAGGGGCACGAGCGAGCAGTACTTC,CASSRGTSEQYF
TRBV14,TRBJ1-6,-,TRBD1,TGTGCCAGCAGCCAAGCAGGGGGCCTAAGTCCCCTCCACTTT,CASSQAGGLSPLHF
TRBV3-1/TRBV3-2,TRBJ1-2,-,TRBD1,TGTGCCAGCAGCCGACAGGGCTATGGCTACACCTTC,CASSRQGYGYTF
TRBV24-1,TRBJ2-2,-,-,TGTGCCACCAGTCGCGGAGCAGGGTCGGGTGCCGGGGAGCTGTTTTTT,CATSRGAGSGAGELFF
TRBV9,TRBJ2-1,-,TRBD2,TGTGCCAGCAGCGTAGGGGGCCTAGCGGGAGTAAACAATGAGCAGTTCTTC,CASSVGGLAGVNNEQFF
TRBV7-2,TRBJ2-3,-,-,TGTGCCAGCAGCCAAGGAGCCATAGCCACAGATACGCAGTATTTT,CASSQGAIATDTQYF
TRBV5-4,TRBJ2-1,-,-,TGTGCCAGCAGCTTGGTGGTTGGCCGGGTTTACAATGAGCAGTTCTTC,CASSLVVGRVYNEQFF
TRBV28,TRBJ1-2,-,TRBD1,TGTGCCAGCTGGGACAGTTATGGCTACACCTTC,CASWDSYGYTF
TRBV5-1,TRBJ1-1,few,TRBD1,TGCGCCAGCAGCGTTCAGGGGGATACGAACACTGAAGCTTTCTTT,CASSVQGDTNTEAFF
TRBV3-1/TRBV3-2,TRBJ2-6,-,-,TGTGCCAGTCGCGGCTCTGGGGCCAACGTCCTGACTTTC,CASRGSGANVLTF